This T cell receptor (beta chain) came from a study of T cells after yellow fever vaccination. Trimming left V 5 bases short and J 2 bases short, with 9 bases between. The CDR3 loop spans 12 amino acids. Germline V gene lookup returns CDR1 DFQATT and CDR2 SNEGSKA (reference sequence). This clonotype was counted many times. Its antigen is not identified. Findings and limits, study-wide: A minor fraction of clonotypes spanned both CD4 and CD8 compartments. Most clones from primary vaccination resurfaced after the booster (about 95% CD4, over 85% CD8). Repertoires sorted by FACS could include abundant clonotypes that are contaminants from the bulk population.

TCRdb ran MiXCR on the 5' RACE reads and lists one entry per CDR3 protein. This sample carries 110,000 to 150,000 distinct CDR3 sequences, about 7% of them seen once, and the ten largest clones take 0.55% to 0.7%. The chain combines TRBV20-1 with TRBJ1-2, with no clear D. Sequencing used CD4+ T cells sorted from PBMCs, obtained 10 days after the yellow fever booster vaccination. The sequence derives from a man aged 25-45 years who received the YFV17D yellow fever vaccine. DNA of the CDR3: TGCAGTGCTCATAGGTTGAACTATGGCTACACCTTC. Its translation is CSAHRLNYGYTF.